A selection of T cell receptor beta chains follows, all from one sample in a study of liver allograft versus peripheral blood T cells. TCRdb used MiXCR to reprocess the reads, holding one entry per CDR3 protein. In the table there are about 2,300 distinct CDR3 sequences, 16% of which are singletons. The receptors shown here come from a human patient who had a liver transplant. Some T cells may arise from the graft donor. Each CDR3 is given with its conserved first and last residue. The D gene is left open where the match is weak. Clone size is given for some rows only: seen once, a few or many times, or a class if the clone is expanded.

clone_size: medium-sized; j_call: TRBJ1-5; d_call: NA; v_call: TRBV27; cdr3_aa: CASRRTPNQPQHF; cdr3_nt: TGTGCCAGCAGAAGGACACCCAATCAGCCCCAGCATTTT
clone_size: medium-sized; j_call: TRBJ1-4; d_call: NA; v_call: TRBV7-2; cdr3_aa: CASSLSSYSNEKLFF; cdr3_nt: TGTGCCAGCAGCCTATCTTCATACTCTAATGAAAAACTGTTTTTT
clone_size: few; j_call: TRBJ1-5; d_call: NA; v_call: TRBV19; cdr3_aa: CASNFGNQPQHF; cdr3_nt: TGTGCCAGTAATTTCGGCAATCAGCCCCAGCATTTT
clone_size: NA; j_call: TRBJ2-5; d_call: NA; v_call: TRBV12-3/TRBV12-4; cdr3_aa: CASSLGETQYF; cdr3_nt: TGTGCCAGCAGTTTAGGAGAGACCCAGTACTTC
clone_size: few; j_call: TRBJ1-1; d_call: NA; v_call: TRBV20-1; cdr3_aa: CSARRLPNTEAFF; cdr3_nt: TGCAGTGCCAGAAGACTTCCAAACACTGAAGCTTTCTTT
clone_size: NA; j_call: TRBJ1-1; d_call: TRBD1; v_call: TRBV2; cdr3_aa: CASRDRGRNTEAFF; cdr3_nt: TGTGCCAGCAGAGACAGGGGGCGGAACACTGAAGCTTTCTTT
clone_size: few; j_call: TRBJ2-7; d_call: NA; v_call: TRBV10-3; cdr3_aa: CAIGGGLGEQYF; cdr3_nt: TGTGCCATCGGGGGCGGCTTAGGCGAGCAGTACTTC
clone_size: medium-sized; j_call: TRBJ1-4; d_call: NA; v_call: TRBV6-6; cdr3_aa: CAASLAGGEKLFF; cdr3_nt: TGTGCCGCGAGTCTGGCGGGGGGAGAAAAACTGTTTTTT
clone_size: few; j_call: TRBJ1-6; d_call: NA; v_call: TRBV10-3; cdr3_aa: CAIAPEKGSPLHF; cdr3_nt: TGTGCCATAGCCCCGGAAAAAGGATCACCCCTCCACTTT
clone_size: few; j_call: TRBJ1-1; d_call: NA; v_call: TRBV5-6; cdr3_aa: CASTPVGAPNTEAFF; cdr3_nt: TGTGCCAGCACCCCGGTGGGGGCCCCGAACACTGAAGCTTTCTTT
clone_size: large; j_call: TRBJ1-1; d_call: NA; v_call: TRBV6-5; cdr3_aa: CAAGHPAGRTEAFF; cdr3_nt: TGTGCAGCTGGGCATCCGGCAGGGAGAACTGAAGCTTTCTTT